This note documents a single TCR beta chain sequence. Its antigen remains unknown. This sample was included in a study of shared clonotypes between healthy human individuals. The naive CD8 fraction comprised CD45RO-negative cells positively selected for CCR7 and excluded terminally differentiated effector memory CD45RA+ cells. Recent vaccinations or acute infections were absent in the healthy HIV-negative adult donors. The method was immunoSEQ multiplex PCR; TCRdb's version includes in-frame clones alone and lacks a portion of them. The profile covers 760,000 or so clones, with just over 95% appearing a single time and roughly 0.23% taken by the ten largest. Overall study results and limits: Researchers sampled only blood; tissue repertoires likely differ.

Per the germline V gene, CDR1 is GTSNPN and CDR2 is SVGIG (reference sequence). The CDR3 is 11 residues long. V was pared by 8 bases and J by 2 bases, with 9 bases between. The material sequenced was naive CD8+ T cells sorted from blood. The receptor's source is a man younger than 40 in good health. The chain joins TRBV30 to TRBJ2-5, with a tentative D call TRBD1 (5 bases). In nucleotides, the CDR3 is TGTGCCATCAGGACACAAGAGACCCAGTACTTC. This sequence encodes CAIRTQETQYF.